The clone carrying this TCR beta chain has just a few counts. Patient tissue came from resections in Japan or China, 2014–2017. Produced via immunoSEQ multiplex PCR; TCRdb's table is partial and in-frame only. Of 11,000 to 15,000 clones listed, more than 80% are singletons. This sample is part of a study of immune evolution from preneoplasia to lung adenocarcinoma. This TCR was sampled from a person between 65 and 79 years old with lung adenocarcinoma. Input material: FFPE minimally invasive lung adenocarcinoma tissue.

CDR3 region: CAWSRPDASYGYTF. In nucleotides, the CDR3 is TGTGCCTGGAGCCGACCCGATGCGAGCTATGGCTACACCTTC. V usage is TRBV30 and J usage is TRBJ1-2; D remains ambiguous. V was clipped by 3 bases and J by 4 bases, with 15 bases between them. This CDR3 region has 14 residues. Looked up from germline, CDR1 is GTSNPN and CDR2 is SVGIG (reference sequence).